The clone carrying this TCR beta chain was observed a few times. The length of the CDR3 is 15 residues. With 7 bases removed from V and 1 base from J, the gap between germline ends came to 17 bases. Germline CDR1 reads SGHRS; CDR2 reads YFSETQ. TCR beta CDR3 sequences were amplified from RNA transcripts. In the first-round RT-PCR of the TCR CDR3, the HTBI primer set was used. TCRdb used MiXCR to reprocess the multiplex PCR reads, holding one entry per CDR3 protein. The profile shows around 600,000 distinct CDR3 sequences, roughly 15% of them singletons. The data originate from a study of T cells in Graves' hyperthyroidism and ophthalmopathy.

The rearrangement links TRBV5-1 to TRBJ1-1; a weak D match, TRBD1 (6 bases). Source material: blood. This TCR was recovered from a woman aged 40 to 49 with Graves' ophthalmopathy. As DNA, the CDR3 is TGCGCCAGCGCCATGACGTGGACAGCGAACACTGAAGCTTTCTTT. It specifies CASAMTWTANTEAFF.